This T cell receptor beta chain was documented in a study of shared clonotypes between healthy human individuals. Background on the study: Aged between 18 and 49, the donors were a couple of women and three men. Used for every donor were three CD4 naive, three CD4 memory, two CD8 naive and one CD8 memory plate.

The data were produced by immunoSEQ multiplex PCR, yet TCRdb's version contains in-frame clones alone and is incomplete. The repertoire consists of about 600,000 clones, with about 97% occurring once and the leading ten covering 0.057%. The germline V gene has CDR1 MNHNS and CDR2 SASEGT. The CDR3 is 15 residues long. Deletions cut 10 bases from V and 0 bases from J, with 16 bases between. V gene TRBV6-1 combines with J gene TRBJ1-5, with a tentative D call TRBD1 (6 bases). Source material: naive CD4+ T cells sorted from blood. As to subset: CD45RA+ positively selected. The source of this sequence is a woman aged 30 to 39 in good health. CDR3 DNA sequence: TGTGCCACCGTCTCCCCAGGGGTTAGCAATCAGCCCCAGCATTTT. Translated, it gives CATVSPGVSNQPQHF.